This T cell receptor (beta chain) was profiled in a study of blood T cell repertoires in COVID-19. The overall study: COVID-19 samples from acute and convalescent phases originated in the United States, Italy and Spain. Sources were T cells, B-cell-depleted T cells, or PBMCs; the material itself was cDNA or gDNA.

This clone was observed a single time. CDR3 length equals 16 residues. J lost 4 bases, V lost 4 bases, and 6 bases had no gene match. The germline V gene encodes CDR1 SGHNT and CDR2 YYREEE (reference sequence). Authors' processing steps: Amplification with reference gene primers provided the estimates of nucleated cell counts. Libraries were prepared by immunoSEQ multiplex PCR; TCRdb keeps only in-frame clonotypes and omits some of them. The V and J calls and clone size are taken from that table; D and trimming were inferred from the DNA. The sample includes about 32,000 clones, roughly 87% of them seen just once.

The receptor's source is a man aged 55 to 69 with active COVID-19. The J gene is TRBJ2-5, the V gene TRBV5-4; the match to TRBD2 covers 14 bases. Material: peripheral blood. The DNA for the CDR3 is TGTGCCAGCAGCCCTGGACTAGCGGGAGGAGGAGAGACCCAGTACTTC. Its translation: CASSPGLAGGGETQYF.